This entry features one T cell receptor (beta chain) sequence. Its specific antigen is unknown. There are no base qualities to consult, and no much larger clone falls within one base. CD8 naive samples consisted of CD45RO-negative cells that were positively selected for CCR7, yielding a CD45RA+CCR7+ population without TemRA cells. Donors were healthy HIV-negative adults with no recently reported acute infections or vaccinations. Every donor was a Caucasian adult residing in Nashville, Tennessee, USA. Blood was collected by leukapheresis, and PBMCs were isolated by Ficoll-Histopaque density gradient centrifugation and then cryopreserved in liquid nitrogen vapor phase. Analytical flow cytometry was used to check the purity and quantity of each magnetically sorted T cell population. Genomic DNA was isolated from every sorted fraction and measured by UV absorbance on a Nanodrop 2000c. CDR1 and CDR2 are read off the germline V gene as SNHLY and FYNNEI. The CDR3 spans 15 residues, from the cysteine through the phenylalanine. Left in the record is the CDR3 DNA by itself, 45 bases read in frame from the first base. Germline trimming amounts to 8 bases on V and 2 bases on J, with 9 as the count of junction bases outside the gene matches.

Using the deep immunoSEQ assay, multiplex PCR amplified TCR CDR3 regions from genomic DNA. Genomic DNA extracted from each cell subset was distributed evenly over all wells of several immunoSEQ 96-well plates, and each plate served as one replicate. For sorted subsets, about 0.2 ug genomic DNA, equal to approximately 30,000 T cell genomes, was loaded into each replicate PCR. The purified libraries were quantified using a Qubit 3.0 fluorometer, sized with a Bioanalyzer 2100, and then quantified again using the KAPA Library Quantification kit. A separate single-read 150-cycle Illumina NextSeq 550 flow cell was used to sequence each immunoSEQ 96-well plate. The authors' pipeline ran thus. The immunoSEQ output contained only junctional sequences without quality scores, so filtering could not match that applied to full-length reads. Sequences were annotated with PyIR, a Python wrapper for IgBLAST v1.9, and V/J genes and CDR3 were assigned using IMGT germline references. Reads were removed for weak V/J assignments (E-value above 1e-6), missing CDR3, stop codons, out-of-frame junctions, or ambiguous translated residues. V3J clonotypes were defined as sequences sharing the same inferred V gene, J gene, and CDR3 amino acid sequence. Percentage overlap between repertoires was calculated by dividing the number of shared unique clonotypes by the size of the smaller repertoire. Richness of each repertoire was evaluated using RTK rarefaction, the Chao1 estimator, and Recon v2.1 estimates of unobserved clonotypes. For all TCRbeta clonotypes obtained by the gDNA method from a handful of donors, generation probabilities were computed with OLGA. TCRdb retrieved this table from immuneACCESS and kept in-frame rearrangements only. Not all clones are present; in checked studies, unresolved V genes account for under half, and no reason is known for the remainder. Clonal size and the V and J genes are those of that table, whereas D and trimming came from the DNA. Here the sample has 1.5 million to 2.5 million clones; roughly 94% occur a single time. Jointly, the top ten make up 1% to 1.5% of the sample.

These data are taken from a study of shared clonotypes between healthy human individuals (dated by TCRdb to between 2020 and 2021). About the full investigation: A few men and two women, aged 18 to 49 years, made up the cohort. For each donor, CD4 naive and CD4 memory were each given three plates, CD8 naive was given two plates, and CD8 memory was given one plate. Libraries were prepared and TCR repertoires were sequenced by different laboratories using diverse techniques, in order to increase sequencing depth and limit assay-specific biases. To estimate repertoire size and how much clonotypes are shared between individuals, the study performed deep sequencing of blood TCR repertoires from roughly five healthy adults. Leukapheresis yielded between about 0.85 and 9 billion PBMCs per donor. Study-wide conclusions, independent of this receptor: When several donors were compared, the shared fraction of clonotypes was 5% to 6.5% for naive CD4, less than 4% for naive CD8, roughly 2.3% for memory CD4, and 0.35% to 0.4% for memory CD8. Compared with non-shared clonotypes, the clonotypes found in all four sorted-subset donors had higher generation probabilities. The small number of donors limited the genetic and exposure-history diversity represented. Pairwise subsampling indicated that sequencing depth was expected to affect the degree of clonotype sharing among donors. Sampling was limited to blood, and TCR repertoires in tissue likely differ from TCR repertoires in blood. Even with the large sequencing depth, rarefaction of the sorted-subset datasets indicated that sequencing was incomplete. Larger estimated clonotype richness was generally found for naive subsets than for memory subsets.

Sequences were obtained from naive CD8+ T cells sorted from blood. This sample's cell subset or site label indicates: CD45RA+CCR7+. The sequence is built from TRBV2 and TRBJ2-3, and TRBD1 matches 8 of the central bases. This receptor was obtained from a man between 18 and 29 years old in good health. Here the CDR3 is given as CASLKGQANTDTQYF. The nucleotide sequence reads TGTGCCAGCCTGAAGGGACAGGCGAACACAGATACGCAGTATTTT.